The 5 T cell receptor beta chains reported below all come from one sample, sequenced in a study of CD8+CD57+ T cells in acquired aplastic anemia. Both TCR beta VDJ combination and CDR3 sequence profiling were carried out. Genomic DNA was the template for this profiling. TCRdb processed the reads anew with MiXCR; each CDR3 protein has one entry. The table shows hundreds of thousands of distinct CDR3 sequences, with roughly 64% occurring only once. Material for sequencing was sorted CD4+, CD8+, or CD8+CD57+ T cells (not recorded which) from PBMCs. Source of these receptors: a human donor in good health, serving as a control.

This clonotype has ten or more counts. Here the CDR3 reads CASSLDPGTVSGTQYF. The CDR3 bases are TGTGCCAGCAGCTTAGATCCCGGGACAGTTTCGGGTACGCAGTATTTT. The chain couples TRBV7-2 to TRBJ2-3; 7 bases are shared with TRBD1. V gave up 1 base and J gave up 8 bases; unmatched junction bases: 12. Germline-derived CDR1 and CDR2 are SGHTA and FQGNSA. The CDR3 is 16 residues long.

Concerning this clonotype: This CDR3 fails to terminate in the conserved phenylalanine or tryptophan, so it likely reflects a read error. This sequence joins TRBV2 and TRBJ2-1, with D perhaps being TRBD1 or TRBD2 (6 bases each). The CDR3 consists of 15 residues. In germline, CDR1 is SNHLY, CDR2 FYNNEI. The V end was cut by 7 bases, the J end by 1 base, with 14 bases between. The CDR3 here is CASTYRGGSYNEQFL. As DNA, the CDR3 is TGTGCCAGCACCTACAGAGGGGGGTCCTACAATGAGCAGTTCCTC.

A remark on this clonotype: Since a much larger clone is just one base distant, this may be a read error. The chain uses TRBV14 and TRBJ2-7; 7 bases line up with TRBD1. CDR3 size: 13 residues. Germline CDR1 SGHDN, CDR2 FVKESK. The CDR3 DNA sequence: TGTGCCAGCAGCCAAGATCCTGACAGGGCTGAAGACTTC. This gives the protein CASSQDPDRAEDF.

This clonotype was seen a few times. One base away lies a much larger clone, so this may be a sequencing read error. The chain has TRBV7-3 and TRBJ1-4; 9 bases are a match to TRBD1. Germline CDR1 is SGHTA and CDR2 is FQGTGA. The CDR3 length is 14 residues. CDR3 region: CAGSLMGQGEKLFF. The CDR3 DNA is TGTGCCGGCAGCTTAATGGGACAGGGCGAAAAACTGTTTTTT.

As regards this clonotype: Germline and junction disagree at one end, which may indicate a read error. This chain joins TRBV5-1 and TRBJ1-4; no firm D call. Germline values: CDR1 SGHRS, CDR2 YFSETQ. The CDR3 runs to 13 residues. CDR3 amino acids: CASSLASSGELFF. The CDR3, as DNA: TGTGCCAGCAGCTTAGCGTCAAGTGGAGAACTGTTTTTT.